The 8 T cell receptor beta chains in this list originate from one sample, sequenced in a study of spatial heterogeneity in lung cancer. Study-level findings and limits: For expanded intratumoral alpha and beta TCRs, counts tracked tumor mutation counts.

Regarding time point: sample taken at primary tumor resection. These receptors have no identified antigens. Each CDR3 protein gets one entry after TCRdb re-called the 5' RACE reads with MiXCR. The sample carries fewer than 15,000 distinct CDR3 sequences, more than 3% recorded once. The specimen was lung tumor tissue, collected at surgery. The receptors originated from a male donor with early-stage non-small cell lung cancer.

This clonotype showed up many times. The chain couples TRBV10-3 to TRBJ1-3; D remains unclear. CDR1 is ENHRY, CDR2 SYGVKD, per germline. Trimming removed 0 bases at V and 0 bases at J, with 3 bases between. The CDR3 runs 14 residues. CDR3 in amino acids: CAISESSSGNTIYF. The CDR3 nucleotides read TGTGCCATCAGTGAGTCCAGCTCTGGAAACACCATATATTTT.

This clonotype is classed as medium-sized (0.01 to 0.1%). V usage is TRBV5-6 and J usage is TRBJ1-2; the D is unclear. Per the germline V gene, CDR1 is SGHDT and CDR2 is YYEEEE. V lost 3 bases and J 4 bases, leaving 13 bases between the germline ends. This CDR3 is built from 14 residues. The CDR3 DNA sequence: TGTGCCAGCAGCTGGGAGAGAGAATCCTATGGCTACACCTTC. The encoded protein is CASSWERESYGYTF. Together with reference TRBV5-6 and TRBJ1-2, the CDR3 gives the full variable domain: DAGVTQSPTHLIKTRGQQVTLRCSPKSGHDTVSWYQQALGQGPQFIFQYYEEEERQRGNFPDRFSGHQFPNYSSELNVNALLLGDSALYLCASSWERESYGYTFGSGTRLTVV.

This clonotype has ten or more counts. V and J are TRBV6-6 and TRBJ1-1, with D unresolved. The CDR3 loop spans 11 amino acids. The germline V gene has CDR1 MNHNY and CDR2 SVGAGI (reference sequence). Trimming pared 2 bases from V and 7 bases from J, leaving 5 bases between. The CDR3 is CASSYEGEAFF. CDR3 bases: TGTGCCAGCAGTTACGAGGGTGAAGCTTTCTTT.

This clonotype was detected many times. The chain couples TRBV6-1 to TRBJ2-3; D tentatively reads TRBD1 or TRBD2 (5 bases each). Deletions cut 1 base from V and 2 bases from J, with 10 bases between. The CDR3 spans 15 residues. Germline V gene data show CDR1 as MNHNS and CDR2 as SASEGT. CDR3 nucleotides: TGTGCCAGCAGTGAAGGGTGGGGACCCACAGATACGCAGTATTTT. This codes for CASSEGWGPTDTQYF.

V usage is TRBV7-3 and J usage is TRBJ2-5; D gene uncertain. This CDR3 has 14 amino acids. V was cut by 2 bases and J by 0 bases, with 7 bases left in between. Germline-derived CDR1 and CDR2 are SGHTA and FQGTGA. CDR3 sequence (DNA): TGTGCCAGCAGCTTAGGTCCGAACCAAGAGACCCAGTACTTC. Translated: CASSLGPNQETQYF.

Ten or more counts support this clonotype. J is TRBJ1-5 and V is TRBV28, with 7 bases that match TRBD1. Trimming at V came to 7 bases and at J to 6 bases, leaving 9 bases not matched to a gene. Germline V gene data show CDR1 as MDHEN and CDR2 as SYDVKM. This CDR3 is 14 amino acids long. The CDR3 spells CASILGPGGQPQHF. The CDR3 DNA sequence: TGTGCCAGCATTCTCGGCCCAGGGGGTCAGCCCCAGCATTTT.

This clonotype has a count of ten or more. The rearrangement joins TRBV28 to TRBJ1-6; 7 bases map to TRBD1. V dropped 5 bases and J dropped 8; count of bases not matched to a gene: 3. The CDR3 is 13 residues long. CDR1 is MDHEN and CDR2 is SYDVKM in the germline V gene. The CDR3 sequence: CASSGTAYSPLHF. CDR3 coding DNA: TGTGCCAGCAGTGGGACAGCCTATTCACCCCTCCACTTT.

The CDR3 sequence: CASSPTGTGVREQYF. CDR3 DNA: TGTGCCAGCAGCCCGACCGGGACAGGGGTGCGCGAGCAGTACTTC. This sequence joins TRBV5-6 and TRBJ2-7; TRBD1 aligns across 10 bases. The V segment lost 4 bases and the J segment 6 bases; nucleotides outside the gene matches: 10. Germline values: CDR1 SGHDT, CDR2 YYEEEE. This CDR3 contains 15 residues.